The rows below give T cell receptor beta chains drawn from one sample of a study of blood T cell repertoires in COVID-19. The table came from immunoSEQ multiplex PCR; TCRdb's copy has only in-frame clones and leaves some out. Of 60,000 to 70,000 clones in the sample, around 85% were seen once. Sequenced sample: peripheral blood. The receptor source for this set is a middle-aged man with COVID-19, enrolled during active disease. Both conserved end residues are part of each CDR3.

TRBV10-3 CAISGRFLDRASAYEQYF
TRBV27 CASRPTGVDGYTF
TRBV19 CASSIEGRGTVETQYF
TRBV9 CASSARTPSYNEQFF
TRBV19 CASTTGGGGKLFF
TRBV6-5 CASSFPGGAEAFF
TRBV10-1 CASSESTGGTDTQYF
TRBV7-2 CASSWREGGNSPLHF
TRBV4-1 CASSQVVRRVGTEAFF
TRBV2 CATKLTAGGSETQYF
TRBV15 CATSREGETGETQYF
TRBV21-1 CASSKSGRRGPFF
TRBV29-1 CSAYRDRGANEQFF
TRBV6-1 CASSGWFAGRQETQYF
TRBV6-6 CASSTPQASGEQYF
TRBV5-6 CASSTLGVGPSTDTQYF
TRBV6-5 CASTRQGALTEAFF
TRBV30 CAWSTRQGRHTEAFF
TRBV30 CAWSEAGDRGYTF
TRBV7-3 CASSRGTAYNEQFF
TRBV6-2/TRBV6-3 CASSFYRTSGRPYEQYF
TRBV10-3 CAISEPSTSGGAAGNEQFF
TRBV7-3 CASSASTGGTANTEAFF
TRBV5-1 CASSLGQGAQETQYF
TRBV6-1 CASSEAPQALYEQYF
TRBV11-1 CASSPRTFGSEQYF
TRBV4-1 CASSPYDTGNTIYF
TRBV6-5 CASRQGPGQGYEQYF
TRBV9 CASSVSGHPYNEQFF
TRBV5-1 CASSLTLGALGTGELFF
TRBV29-1 CSVEGAGRETQYF
TRBV18 CASSPFGQGGYEQYF
TRBV6-1 CASSEVPNQPQHF
TRBV5-1 CASSPGASNTGELFF
TRBV5-1 CASSSGTGTGGSNGYTF
TRBV7-2 CASSSQTGGYQPQHF
TRBV2 CASSEEVGGDLETQYF
TRBV18 CASSPIRVENYNEQFF
TRBV28 CASRIDRALYEQYF
TRBV3-1/TRBV3-2 CASSQDSSYNEQFF
TRBV10-3 CAIHPGGQGNYGYTF
TRBV13 CASSPAKLSTDTQYF
TRBV5-4 CASSPGNGYTF
TRBV18 CASSPRDSEGYTF
TRBV10-3 CAISGSDMNTEAFF
TRBV12-3/TRBV12-4 CASSFSQTTEAFF
TRBV5-1 CASSLYRGQGNEQFF
TRBV30 CAWSLGQVSQPQHF
TRBV4-2 CASSPRTQSGNTIYF
TRBV19 CASSIVYGGDLTGELFF
TRBV27 CASSFRPAGTQYF
TRBV3-1/TRBV3-2 CASSLTAGPTDTQYF
TRBV6-4 CASSDSTGSGANYGYTF
TRBV18 CASSPEQGASGEQFF
TRBV5-1 CASSLNPGQGSGNTIYF